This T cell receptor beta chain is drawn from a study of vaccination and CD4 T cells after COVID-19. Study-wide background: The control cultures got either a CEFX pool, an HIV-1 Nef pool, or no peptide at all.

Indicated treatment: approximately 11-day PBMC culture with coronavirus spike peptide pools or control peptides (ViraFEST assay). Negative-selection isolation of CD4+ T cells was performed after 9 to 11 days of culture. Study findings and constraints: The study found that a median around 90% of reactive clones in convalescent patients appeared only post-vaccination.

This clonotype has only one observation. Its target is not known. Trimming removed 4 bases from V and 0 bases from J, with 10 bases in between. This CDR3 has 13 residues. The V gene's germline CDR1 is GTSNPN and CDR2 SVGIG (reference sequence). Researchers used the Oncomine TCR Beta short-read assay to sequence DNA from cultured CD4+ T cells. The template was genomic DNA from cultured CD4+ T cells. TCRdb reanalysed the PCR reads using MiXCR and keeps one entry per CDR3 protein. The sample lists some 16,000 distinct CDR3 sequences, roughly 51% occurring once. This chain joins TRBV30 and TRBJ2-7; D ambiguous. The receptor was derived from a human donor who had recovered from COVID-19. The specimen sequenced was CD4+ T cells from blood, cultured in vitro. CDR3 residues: CAWKKATSYEQYF. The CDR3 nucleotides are TGTGCCTGGAAAAAGGCCACCTCCTACGAGCAGTACTTC.